These 23 T cell receptor beta chains were all obtained from the same sample, sequenced in a study of T cells in Graves' hyperthyroidism and ophthalmopathy. TCR beta CDR3 regions were amplified from RNA transcripts. First-round RT-PCR of the TCR CDR3 relied on the HTBI primer set. TCRdb reprocessed the multiplex PCR reads with MiXCR, giving one entry per CDR3 protein. The sample has 300,000 to 500,000 distinct CDR3 sequences, 15% seen once. Material for sequencing was blood. Every receptor here comes from a woman younger than 45 with Graves' hyperthyroidism.

This clonotype was counted between two and nine times. The gene calls are TRBV20-1 and TRBJ2-7; D perhaps matches TRBD1 (5 bases). Germline V gene lookup returns CDR1 DFQATT and CDR2 SNEGSKA (reference sequence). Trimming cost V 4 bases and J 2 bases, with 18 bases left between them. This CDR3 has 15 amino acids. CDR3 sequence (DNA): TGCAGTGCTACTAGGGGCGCGGAAAACCCCTACGAGCAGTACTTC. Amino acid sequence: CSATRGAENPYEQYF.

V usage is TRBV14 and J usage is TRBJ1-1; D is perhaps TRBD1 (6 bases). This CDR3 has 13 residues. Germline-derived CDR1 and CDR2 are SGHDN and FVKESK. Trimming pared 4 bases from V and 8 bases from J, leaving 14 bases between. The CDR3 nucleotides read TGTGCCAGCAGCCTTACAGGGTGGGGAGAAGCTTTCTTT. Amino acid sequence: CASSLTGWGEAFF.

This clonotype has just a few counts. The CDR3 spells CASSLDGGLNQPQHF. Here the CDR3 DNA reads TGTGCCAGCAGCTTAGATGGGGGGCTCAATCAGCCCCAGCATTTT. The rearrangement uses TRBV7-8 and TRBJ1-5; tentative D call: TRBD1 (6 bases). Looked up from germline, CDR1 is SGHVS and CDR2 is FQNEAQ. V lost 1 base and J 3 bases, leaving 10 bases between the germline ends. The CDR3 length is 15 residues.

The rearrangement joins TRBV9 to TRBJ2-2, with D tentatively TRBD2 (5 bases). The CDR3 totals 16 residues. Germline assignment: CDR1 SGDLS and CDR2 YYNGEE. V was cut by 0 bases and J by 0 bases, with 9 bases left in between. The CDR3, as DNA: TGTGCCAGCAGCGTAGGAGCGGTATCGAACACCGGGGAGCTGTTTTTT. Protein sequence: CASSVGAVSNTGELFF.

Many counts were recorded for this clonotype. The chain employs TRBV5-1 and TRBJ1-1; D ambiguous. Germline CDR1 and CDR2: SGHRS and YFSETQ. V lost 0 bases to trimming and J lost 10 bases, with 22 bases between them. The CDR3 spans 16 residues. Here the CDR3 DNA reads TGCGCCAGCAGCTTGGTTTTGGATGTAAACCTGGGAGCAGCTTTCTTT. As protein: CASSLVLDVNLGAAFF.

This chain joins TRBV5-1 and TRBJ2-5; tentatively, D is TRBD1 or TRBD2 (6 bases each). Germline-derived CDR1 and CDR2 are SGHRS and YFSETQ. V shed 4 bases and J shed 4 bases, with 14 bases lying between them. The CDR3 contains 14 residues. CDR3 sequence reads: CASSGGGPRETQYF. CDR3 nucleotides: TGCGCCAGCAGCGGAGGGGGGCCGCGAGAGACCCAGTACTTC.

This clonotype was observed at least ten times. J is TRBJ2-7 and V is TRBV10-2, with D tentatively TRBD1 or TRBD2 (6 bases each). V lost 8 bases, J lost 2 bases, and 19 bases lay in between. Looked up from germline, CDR1 is WSHSY and CDR2 is SAAADI. This CDR3 spans 15 amino acids. The CDR3 DNA sequence: TGCGCCAGCCGGGGGCTTAGGTCAGCGGCCTACGAGCAGTACTTC. Residues: CASRGLRSAAYEQYF.

This clonotype was observed at least ten times. The chain recombines TRBV20-1 with TRBJ2-5; 10 positions agree with TRBD1. J was trimmed by 5 bases and V by 3 bases; bases with no gene match: 9. The CDR3 sequence is 15 residues long. CDR1 is DFQATT, CDR2 SNEGSKA, per germline (reference sequence). CDR3 loop: CSASQDRGGGETQYF. Here the CDR3 DNA reads TGCAGTGCTAGCCAGGACAGGGGGGGTGGGGAGACCCAGTACTTC.

This clonotype was detected ten times or more. V is TRBV18 and J is TRBJ2-7; TRBD2 might be the D (5 bases). The CDR3 length is 14 residues. Trimming removed 6 bases from V and 0 bases from J, with 12 bases in between. Germline loops: CDR1 KGHSH, CDR2 LQKENI. The DNA for the CDR3 is TGTGCCAGCTCTCTTGGAGCGGTCTCCTACGAGCAGTACTTC. Translation: CASSLGAVSYEQYF.

This clonotype has just a few counts. The chain recombines TRBV5-1 with TRBJ2-7; D is unresolved. This CDR3 comprises 14 residues. With 2 bases removed from V and 3 bases from J, the gap between germline ends came to 12 bases. Germline V gene lookup returns CDR1 SGHRS and CDR2 YFSETQ. CDR3 amino acids: CASSFDTDHYEQYF. As DNA, the CDR3 is TGCGCCAGCAGCTTTGACACGGACCACTACGAGCAGTACTTC. Full variable domain (missing parts from reference TRBV5-1 and TRBJ2-7): KAGVTQTPRYLIKTRGQQVTLSCSPISGHRSVSWYQQTPGQGLQFLFEYFSETQRNKGNFPGRFSGRQFSNSRSEMNVSTLELGDSALYLCASSFDTDHYEQYFGPGTRLTVT.

The chain links TRBV25-1 to TRBJ2-3; 15 bases agree with TRBD2. From germline, CDR1 is MGHDK and CDR2 SYGVNS. The CDR3 loop spans 19 amino acids. V gave up 3 bases and J gave up 5 bases; unmatched junction bases: 12. Written as DNA, the CDR3 is TGTGCCAGCAGTGATTGGACTAGCGGGAGGGCCGGGGGCGGAGATACGCAGTATTTT. It specifies CASSDWTSGRAGGGDTQYF.

There are a few counts of this clonotype. The chain combines TRBV5-6 with TRBJ2-5, with TRBD1 matching over 9 bases. The CDR3 spans 14 residues. Unmatched junction bases numbered 5, after V lost 4 bases and J lost 4 bases. From germline, CDR1 is SGHDT and CDR2 YYEEEE. DNA for the CDR3: TGTGCCAGCAGCAAGGACAGGGGAGGAGAGACCCAGTACTTC. Translating it yields CASSKDRGGETQYF. Supplemented by reference TRBV5-6 and TRBJ2-5, the full variable domain reads DAGVTQSPTHLIKTRGQQVTLRCSPKSGHDTVSWYQQALGQGPQFIFQYYEEEERQRGNFPDRFSGHQFPNYSSELNVNALLLGDSALYLCASSKDRGGETQYFGPGTRLLVL.

This clonotype was seen at least ten times. V and J are TRBV28 and TRBJ2-7, with D perhaps being TRBD1 or TRBD2 (6 bases each). Germline V gene sequence: CDR1 MDHEN, CDR2 SYDVKM. V was trimmed by 5 bases and J by 3 bases, leaving 14 bases between them. CDR3 length equals 14 residues. As DNA, the CDR3 is TGTGCCAGCAGTCCACGGGGGCACAGCTACGAGCAGTACTTC. This codes for CASSPRGHSYEQYF.

This clonotype was detected many times. The chain carries TRBV5-1 and TRBJ1-4, with a possible D match to TRBD1 (5 bases). The CDR3 contains 14 residues. CDR1 SGHRS and CDR2 YFSETQ come from the germline V gene. Trimming cost V 4 bases and J 1 base, with 8 bases left between them. CDR3: CASSVTGTNEKLFF. The CDR3, as DNA: TGCGCCAGCAGCGTCACAGGAACTAATGAAAAACTGTTTTTT.

This clonotype came up many times. DNA of the CDR3: TGCAGTGCTACTAGCGGGAGAGTCTACGAGCAGTACTTC. It yields the protein CSATSGRVYEQYF. This rearrangement joins TRBV20-1 to TRBJ2-7; TRBD2 matches 10 bases. The CDR3 spans 13 residues. From germline, CDR1 is DFQATT and CDR2 SNEGSKA (reference sequence). Trimming at V came to 4 bases and at J to 3 bases, leaving 3 bases not matched to a gene.

In its sample, this clonotype was seen many times. The CDR3 spells CSALTSGSPSEQFF. CDR3 sequence (DNA): TGCAGTGCCTTGACTAGCGGGAGCCCCTCTGAGCAGTTCTTC. This chain links TRBV20-1 with TRBJ2-1; 12 nucleotides match TRBD2. CDR3 length equals 14 residues. CDR1 and CDR2 (germline): DFQATT, SNEGSKA (reference sequence). V was pared by 6 bases and J by 9 bases, with 9 bases of the junction left unmatched.

This clonotype was recorded many times. This chain uses TRBV27 with TRBJ1-5; unclear D gene. The length of the CDR3 is 12 residues. CDR1 and CDR2 from the germline V gene are MNHEY and SMNVEV (reference sequence). The V and J ends lost 5 bases and 3 bases respectively, with 5 bases between them. CDR3: CASSGINQPQHF. The CDR3 nucleotides read TGTGCCAGCAGTGGAATCAATCAGCCCCAGCATTTT.

In its sample, this clonotype was seen a few times. The chain recombines TRBV5-4 with TRBJ1-6; 9 bases align to TRBD1. Trimming cost V 4 bases and J 8 bases; bases outside gene matches: 4. The CDR3 contains 14 residues. The germline gives CDR1 SGHNT, CDR2 YYREEE (reference sequence). This CDR3 reads CASSQTGGDSPLHF. DNA for the CDR3: TGTGCCAGCAGCCAGACAGGGGGGGATTCACCCCTCCACTTT.

This clonotype was detected only a few times. The CDR3 region has the DNA TGTGCCTGGATTCGCGGATCGGGCACCGGGGAGCTGTTTTTT. Amino acid sequence: CAWIRGSGTGELFF. This chain joins TRBV30 and TRBJ2-2; D unresolved. The CDR3 contains 14 residues. Trimming took 4 bases from V and 4 from J, leaving 13 bases between them. Germline-derived CDR1 and CDR2 are GTSNPN and SVGIG (reference sequence).

This clonotype was counted ten times or more. The rearrangement links TRBV29-1 to TRBJ2-2, with a possible D match to TRBD1 (5 bases). This CDR3 spans 14 amino acids. Looked up from germline, CDR1 is SQVTM and CDR2 is ANQGSEA. Between the trimmed V and J ends, which lost 3 bases and 2 bases, there was a span of 10 bases. CDR3: CSVEGQSNTGELFF. The CDR3 coding sequence is TGCAGCGTTGAGGGGCAGTCAAACACCGGGGAGCTGTTTTTT.

This clonotype came up a few times. The rearrangement links TRBV19 to TRBJ2-3; 8 nucleotides agree with TRBD2. Germline V CDR1 and CDR2: LNHDA, SQIVND (reference sequence). With V trimmed by 6 bases and J by 0 bases, 5 bases remained unmatched. The CDR3 totals 15 residues. CDR3 sequence reads: CASRNSGTSTDTQYF. The CDR3 nucleotides are TGTGCCAGTAGGAATAGCGGGACTAGCACAGATACGCAGTATTTT.

V is TRBV11-2 and J is TRBJ2-2; 9 positions match TRBD2. Losses at the gene ends were 5 bases for V and 2 bases for J; bases not matched to a gene: 3. The germline gives CDR1 SGHAT, CDR2 FQNNGV. This CDR3 spans 15 amino acids. In DNA, the CDR3 is TGTGCCAGCAGCCAGCGGGAGGTAAACACCGGGGAGCTGTTTTTT. This gives the protein CASSQREVNTGELFF.

This clonotype was picked up many times. The V call is TRBV28, the J call TRBJ2-7; D gene uncertain. Germline CDR1 is MDHEN and CDR2 is SYDVKM. Deletions cut 6 bases from V and 3 bases from J, with 12 bases between. The CDR3 loop spans 13 amino acids. The CDR3 sequence is CASRGPLGYEQYF. CDR3 nucleotides: TGTGCCAGCAGGGGCCCCCTAGGCTACGAGCAGTACTTC.